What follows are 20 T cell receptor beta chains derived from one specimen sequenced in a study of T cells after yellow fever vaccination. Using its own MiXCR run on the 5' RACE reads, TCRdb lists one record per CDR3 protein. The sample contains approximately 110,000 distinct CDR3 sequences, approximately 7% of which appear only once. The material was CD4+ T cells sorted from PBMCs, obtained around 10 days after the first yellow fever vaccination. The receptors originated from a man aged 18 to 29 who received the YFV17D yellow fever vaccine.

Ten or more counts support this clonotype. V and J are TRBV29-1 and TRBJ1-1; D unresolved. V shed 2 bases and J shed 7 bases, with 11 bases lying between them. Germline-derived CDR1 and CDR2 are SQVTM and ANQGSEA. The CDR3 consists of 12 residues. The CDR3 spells CSVEFGGFEAFF. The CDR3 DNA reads TGCAGCGTTGAATTCGGTGGGTTTGAAGCTTTCTTT. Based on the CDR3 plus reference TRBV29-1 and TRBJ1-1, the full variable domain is SAVISQKPSRDICQRGTSLTIQCQVDSQVTMMFWYRQQPGQSLTLIATANQGSEATYESGFVIDKFPISRPNLTFSTLTVSNMSPEDSSIYLCSVEFGGFEAFFGQGTRLTVV.

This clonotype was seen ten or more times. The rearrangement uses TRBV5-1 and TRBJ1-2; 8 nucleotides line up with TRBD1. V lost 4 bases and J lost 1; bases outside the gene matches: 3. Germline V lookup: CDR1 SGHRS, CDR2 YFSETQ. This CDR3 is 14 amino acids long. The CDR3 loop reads CASSVDRDNYGYTF. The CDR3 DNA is TGCGCCAGCAGCGTGGACAGGGATAACTATGGCTACACCTTC.

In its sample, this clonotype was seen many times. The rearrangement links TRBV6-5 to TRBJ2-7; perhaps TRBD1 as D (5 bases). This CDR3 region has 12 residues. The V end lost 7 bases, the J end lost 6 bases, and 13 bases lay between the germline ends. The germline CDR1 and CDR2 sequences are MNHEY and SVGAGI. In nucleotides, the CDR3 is TGTGCCAGCACCACGCAGGGCGGCGAGCAGTACTTC. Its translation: CASTTQGGEQYF.

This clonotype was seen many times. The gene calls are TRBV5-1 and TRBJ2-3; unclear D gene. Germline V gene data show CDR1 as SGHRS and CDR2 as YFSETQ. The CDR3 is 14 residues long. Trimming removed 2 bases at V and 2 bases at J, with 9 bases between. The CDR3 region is CASSLEQPTDTQYF. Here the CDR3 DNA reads TGCGCCAGCAGCTTAGAACAACCCACAGATACGCAGTATTTT.

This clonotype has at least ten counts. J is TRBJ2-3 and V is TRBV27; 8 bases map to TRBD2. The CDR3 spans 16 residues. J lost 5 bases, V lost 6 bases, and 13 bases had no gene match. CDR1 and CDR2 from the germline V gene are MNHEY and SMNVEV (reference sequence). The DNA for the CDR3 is TGTGCCAGCAGCAAACGGGGGGGGGTGTACCAAGATACGCAGTATTTT. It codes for CASSKRGGVYQDTQYF.

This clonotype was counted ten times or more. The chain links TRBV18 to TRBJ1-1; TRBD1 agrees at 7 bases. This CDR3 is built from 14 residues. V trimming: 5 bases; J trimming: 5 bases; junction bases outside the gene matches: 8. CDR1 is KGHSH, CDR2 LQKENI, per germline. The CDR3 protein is CASSEGTESTEAFF. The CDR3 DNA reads TGTGCCAGCTCAGAAGGGACAGAGAGTACTGAAGCTTTCTTT.

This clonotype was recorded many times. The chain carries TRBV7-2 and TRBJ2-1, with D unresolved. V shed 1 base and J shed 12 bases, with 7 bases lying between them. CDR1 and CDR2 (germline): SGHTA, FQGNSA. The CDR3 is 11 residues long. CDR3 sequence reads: CASSLGVGQFF. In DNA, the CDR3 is TGTGCCAGCAGCTTAGGCGTCGGGCAGTTCTTC.

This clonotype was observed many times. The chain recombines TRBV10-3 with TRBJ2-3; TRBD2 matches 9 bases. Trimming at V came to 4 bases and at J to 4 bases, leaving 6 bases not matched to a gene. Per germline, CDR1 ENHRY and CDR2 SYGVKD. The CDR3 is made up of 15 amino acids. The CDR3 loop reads CAISGTSGSPDTQYF. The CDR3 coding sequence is TGTGCCATCAGTGGTACTAGCGGGTCTCCAGATACGCAGTATTTT.

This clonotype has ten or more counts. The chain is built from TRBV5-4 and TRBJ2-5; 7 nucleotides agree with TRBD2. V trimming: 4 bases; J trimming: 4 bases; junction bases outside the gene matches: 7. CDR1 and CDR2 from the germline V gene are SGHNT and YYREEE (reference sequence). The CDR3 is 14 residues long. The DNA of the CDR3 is TGTGCCAGCAGCCCCGCGGGGGTGGGAGAGACCCAGTACTTC. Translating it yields CASSPAGVGETQYF.

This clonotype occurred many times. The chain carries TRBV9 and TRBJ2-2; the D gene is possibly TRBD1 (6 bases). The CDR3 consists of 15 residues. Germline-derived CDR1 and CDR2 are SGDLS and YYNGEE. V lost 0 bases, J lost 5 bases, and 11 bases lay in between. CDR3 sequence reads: CASSVAQQGTGELFF. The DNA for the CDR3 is TGTGCCAGCAGCGTAGCCCAACAGGGAACCGGGGAGCTGTTTTTT.

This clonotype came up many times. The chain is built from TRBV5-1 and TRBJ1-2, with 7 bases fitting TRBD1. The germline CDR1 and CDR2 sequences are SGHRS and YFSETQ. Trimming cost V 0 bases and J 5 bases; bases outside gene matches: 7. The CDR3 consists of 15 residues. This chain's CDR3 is CASSLEEGARYGYTF. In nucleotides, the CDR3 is TGCGCCAGCAGCTTGGAGGAGGGGGCGCGGTATGGCTACACCTTC.

The CDR3, as DNA: TGTGCCAGCAGCCGAGCGGGAGACTGGCAACAAGAGACCCAGTACTTC. It translates to CASSRAGDWQQETQYF. The rearrangement joins TRBV1 to TRBJ2-5; no DNA check was done on the table's D call, TRBD2. TRBV1 is a pseudogene. The CDR3 loop spans 16 amino acids.

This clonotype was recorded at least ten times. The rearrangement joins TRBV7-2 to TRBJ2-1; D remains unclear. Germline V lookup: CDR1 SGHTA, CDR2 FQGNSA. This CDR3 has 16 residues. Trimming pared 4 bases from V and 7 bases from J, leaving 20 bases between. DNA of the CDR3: TGTGCCAGCAGCTCCTCCGCCGGCGCCCTACAGAATGAGCAGTTCTTC. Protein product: CASSSSAGALQNEQFF.

CDR3: CASSFRHPRTGELFF. The CDR3 DNA reads TGTGCCAGCAGTTTCCGACACCCAAGGACCGGGGAGCTGTTTTTT. The gene calls are TRBV12-3 or TRBV12-4 and TRBJ2-2; D uncertain. The CDR3 consists of 15 residues. Trimming left V 3 bases short and J 5 bases short, with 13 bases between.

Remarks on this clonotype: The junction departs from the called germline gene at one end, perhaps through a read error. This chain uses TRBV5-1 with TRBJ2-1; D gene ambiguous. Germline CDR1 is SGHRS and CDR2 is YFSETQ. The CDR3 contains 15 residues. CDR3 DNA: TGCACCAGCAGCCTATACAAGGGTTCACAAGGCGAGCAGTTCTTC. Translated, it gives CTSSLYKGSQGEQFF.

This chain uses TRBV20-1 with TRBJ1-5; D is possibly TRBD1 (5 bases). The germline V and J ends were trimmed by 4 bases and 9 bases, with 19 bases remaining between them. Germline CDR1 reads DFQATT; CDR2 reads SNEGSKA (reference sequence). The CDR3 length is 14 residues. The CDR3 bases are TGCAGTGCTACTCGGTGGCAGGGTGAGGGGCCCCAGCATTTT. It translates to CSATRWQGEGPQHF.

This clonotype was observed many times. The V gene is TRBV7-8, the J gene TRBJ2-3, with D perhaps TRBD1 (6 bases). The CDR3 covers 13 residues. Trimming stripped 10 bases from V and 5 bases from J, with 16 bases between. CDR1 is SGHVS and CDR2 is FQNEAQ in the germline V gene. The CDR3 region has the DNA TGTGCCACAGGGGACGGAGCAAGAGATACGCAGTATTTT. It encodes CATGDGARDTQYF. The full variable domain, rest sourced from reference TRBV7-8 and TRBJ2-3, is GAGVSQSPRYKVAKRGQDVALRCDPISGHVSLFWYQQALGQGPEFLTYFQNEAQLDKSGLPSDRFFAERPEGSVSTLKIQRTQQEDSAVYLCATGDGARDTQYFGPGTRLTVL.

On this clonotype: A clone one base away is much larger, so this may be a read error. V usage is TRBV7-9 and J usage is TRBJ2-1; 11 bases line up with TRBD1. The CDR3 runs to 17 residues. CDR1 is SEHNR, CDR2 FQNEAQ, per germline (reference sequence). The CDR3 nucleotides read TGTGCCATCAGCTTGCCCGGGACAGGGGGCTCCTACAATGAGCAGTTCTTC. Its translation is CAISLPGTGGSYNEQFF.

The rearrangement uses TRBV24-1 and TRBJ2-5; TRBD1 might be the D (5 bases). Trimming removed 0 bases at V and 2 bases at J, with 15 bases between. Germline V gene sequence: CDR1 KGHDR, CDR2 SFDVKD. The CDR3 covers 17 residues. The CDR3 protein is CATSDLRQGDAQETQYF. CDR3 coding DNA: TGTGCCACCAGTGATTTGCGGCAGGGCGATGCACAAGAGACCCAGTACTTC.

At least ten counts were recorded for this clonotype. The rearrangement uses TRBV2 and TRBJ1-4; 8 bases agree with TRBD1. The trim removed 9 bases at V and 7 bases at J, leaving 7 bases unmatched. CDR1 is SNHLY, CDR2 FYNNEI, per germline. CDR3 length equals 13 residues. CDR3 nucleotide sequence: TGTGCCAGTGGAGGGCAGGGGGCTGAAAAACTGTTTTTT. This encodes CASGGQGAEKLFF.